This passage covers 9 T cell receptor beta chains from one sample sequenced in a study of blood T cell repertoires in COVID-19. Sequencing used immunoSEQ multiplex PCR; TCRdb keeps in-frame clones, though not all of them. The sample records around 58,000 clones, around 90% being singletons. Sequencing was carried out using PBMCs or T cells enriched from blood (not recorded which). These receptors were obtained from a middle-aged woman who had recovered from COVID-19.

The V gene is TRBV7-2, the J gene TRBJ2-7, with D perhaps TRBD1 (5 bases). V shed 5 bases and J shed 3 bases, with 8 bases lying between them. The length of the CDR3 is 12 residues. The germline gives CDR1 SGHTA, CDR2 FQGNSA. CDR3 in DNA: TGTGCCAGCAGCCAAAGGGGCTACGAGCAGTACTTC. It encodes CASSQRGYEQYF.

The rearrangement uses TRBV5-1 and TRBJ2-7; 9 bases agree with TRBD2. The CDR3 is 15 residues long. V shed 6 bases, J shed 2 bases, and the junction held 9 bases outside the gene matches. Germline V gene sequence: CDR1 SGHRS, CDR2 YFSETQ. The CDR3 protein is CASIQSGGQTYEQYF. In DNA form, the CDR3 reads TGCGCCAGCATCCAGAGCGGGGGGCAGACCTACGAGCAGTACTTC.

The genes are TRBV24-1 and TRBJ1-2; D is ambiguous. V was shortened by 2 bases and J by 1 base, with 7 bases between the two germline ends. The CDR3 has 14 residues. The germline CDR1 and CDR2 sequences are KGHDR and SFDVKD. The DNA for the CDR3 is TGTGCCACCAGTGATTCTGGAGATAACTATGGCTACACCTTC. Amino acid sequence: CATSDSGDNYGYTF.

The rearrangement links TRBV11-2 to TRBJ1-2; D gene unclear. Deletions cut 5 bases from V and 4 bases from J, with 17 bases between. This CDR3 comprises 15 residues. CDR1 is SGHAT, CDR2 FQNNGV, per germline. The CDR3 DNA reads TGTGCCAGCAGCCTCAACCAACGGGATTCCTATGGCTACACCTTC. Translated, it gives CASSLNQRDSYGYTF.

The V call is TRBV2, the J call TRBJ2-5; D is perhaps TRBD2 (5 bases). The CDR3 runs to 14 residues. Trimming removed 4 bases from V and 5 bases from J, with 14 bases in between. Germline V gene data show CDR1 as SNHLY and CDR2 as FYNNEI. The chain's CDR3 is CASSGGLGSETQYF. CDR3 DNA: TGTGCCAGCAGTGGAGGACTTGGTTCCGAGACCCAGTACTTC.

CDR3 sequence (DNA): TGTGCCAGCACTACGACCGGGACTAGCAGCAACAATGAGCAGTTCTTC. It translates to CASTTTGTSSNNEQFF. The chain is built from TRBV9 and TRBJ2-1, with 9 bases that match TRBD2. Germline CDR1 SGDLS, CDR2 YYNGEE. J lost 5 bases, V lost 6 bases, and 12 bases had no gene match. The CDR3 is made up of 16 amino acids.

The rearrangement links TRBV5-1 to TRBJ2-3; D is possibly TRBD1 (5 bases). V gave up 0 bases and J gave up 6 bases, with 8 bases separating them. The length of the CDR3 is 13 residues. CDR1 is SGHRS, CDR2 YFSETQ, per germline. CDR3 nucleotides: TGCGCCAGCAGCTTGGTTTCAGGGGATACGCAGTATTTT. It yields the protein CASSLVSGDTQYF.

This rearrangement joins TRBV10-2 to TRBJ1-5; D call uncertain. This CDR3 contains 13 residues. Germline V gene lookup returns CDR1 WSHSY and CDR2 SAAADI. Trimming removed 0 bases at V and 7 bases at J, with 7 bases between. CDR3 DNA sequence: TGCGCCAGCAGTGAGTCCCCGGGGCAGCCCCAGCATTTT. Amino acid sequence: CASSESPGQPQHF.

The table lists this clone with a count of one. The chain uses TRBV24-1 and TRBJ1-1; tentative D call: TRBD1 (6 bases). Germline-derived CDR1 and CDR2 are KGHDR and SFDVKD. CDR3 length: 14 amino acids. V gave up 3 bases and J gave up 10 bases, with 17 bases separating them. The CDR3 here is CATSDPSGGWGAFF. CDR3 bases: TGTGCCACCAGTGATCCTAGCGGGGGCTGGGGAGCTTTCTTT.